Below, one T cell receptor (beta chain) is given with its context. Its antigen remains unknown. This sample was taken from a study of CD8 T cells in ankylosing spondylitis. Study results and caveats: Blood of patients with ankylosing spondylitis appeared to be characterized by a TCR beta motif of about eight highly homologous variants. Disease-linked clones were found to be CD8+ and relatively rare in peripheral blood. Reactive arthritis synovial fluid and blood were previously reported to contain some motif variants.

From germline, CDR1 is SEHNR and CDR2 FQNEAQ (reference sequence). CDR3 length equals 12 residues. V lost 5 bases and J lost 8, with 12 bases in between. Quantitative 5'-RACE was performed with molecular barcodes, and it yielded the TCR beta libraries. TCRdb reanalysed the 5' RACE reads using MiXCR and keeps one entry per CDR3 protein. This sample has over 130,000 distinct CDR3 sequences; about 42% occur once, and the top ten carry nearly 15%. This TCR derives from a male donor with ankylosing spondylitis. The sample was synovial fluid, either unsorted or a sorted T cell fraction (not recorded which). The chain carries TRBV7-9 and TRBJ1-1; the D is unclear. The CDR3 nucleotides read TGTGCCAGCAGCACCCCGTATCACGAAGCTTTCTTT. Translating gives CASSTPYHEAFF.